The clone carrying this TCR beta chain was counted once. Its antigen remains unknown. The data belong to a study of vaccination effects on CD4 cells after COVID-19. CD4+ T cells were isolated after around 9 days of culture. Two doses of BNT162b2 or mRNA-1273 vaccine were administered to participants. Nobody among the vaccine recipients had prior SARS-CoV-2 infection (nucleocapsid antibodies were negative). IL-2 medium supplanted half the medium on days 3 and 7. The method was immunoSEQ multiplex PCR; TCRdb's version includes in-frame clones alone and lacks a portion of them. The profile covers tens of thousands of clones, with 65% to 80% appearing a single time and 2.4% taken by the ten largest. CDR1 and CDR2 (germline): WNHNN, SYGVQD (reference sequence). The V and J ends lost 6 bases and 0 bases, in that order; junction bases with no gene match: 12. The CDR3 spans 17 residues.

Sequenced here: CD4+ T cells from PBMCs cultured without peptide, sampled after COVID-19 vaccination. V is TRBV10-1 and J is TRBJ1-2, with 8 bases identical to TRBD1. The TCR sequence derives from a human donor who received a COVID-19 vaccine. For the CDR3, the DNA is TGCGCCAGCAGCAACCTACTTCAGGGGGCGCCTAACTATGGCTACACCTTC. It translates to CASSNLLQGAPNYGYTF.